The 22 T cell receptor beta chains in this list originate from one sample, sequenced in a study of T cell clonality in common variable immunodeficiency. Produced via immunoSEQ multiplex PCR; TCRdb's table is partial and in-frame only. Sampling found approximately 26,000 clones, none seen once. Antigens of these TCRs are unknown. Study outcomes and limitations: Fewer deletions and N-nucleotide insertions were reportedly seen in common variable immunodeficiency TCR beta sequences.

The material sequenced was peripheral blood mononuclear cells. These receptors originate from a human donor with common variable immunodeficiency.

As concerns this clone: The read comes to an end 3 residues before the CDR3 does, leaving the germline J gene to fill in the end. The chain links TRBV6-2 or TRBV6-3 to TRBJ1-1, with D hard to call. Germline CDR1 MNHEY, CDR2 SVGEGT. The CDR3 is made up of 14 amino acids. Trimming stripped 5 bases from V and 6 bases from J, with 16 bases between. The covered CDR3 bases are TGTGCCAGCAGTCCTCGCGGGGATAGGGCTGAA. This encodes CASSPRGDRAE. In full, the CDR3 reads CASSPRGDRAEAFF.

This clone was counted only a few times. The CDR3 end is not reached by the read, which stops 3 residues before it; the germline J gene fills it in. The chain carries TRBV7-9 and TRBJ1-1; unclear D gene. This CDR3 contains 11 residues. Germline CDR1 and CDR2: SEHNR and FQNEAQ (reference sequence). This CDR3 is CASSLAGAAFF. CDR3 bases read: TGTGCCAGCAGCTTAGCGGGCGCC.

This clone was counted many times. At one of its ends the junction is not consistent with the germline gene, which may arise from a read error. The CDR3 end falls 3 residues outside the read, so it is completed with the germline J gene. The J gene is TRBJ2-7, the V gene TRBV4-2; TRBD2 matches 11 bases. The CDR3 loop spans 14 amino acids. Germline CDR1 LGHNA, CDR2 YNFKEQ. The CDR3 reads CASSQLAGGYEQYF. The covered CDR3 bases are TGCGCCAGCAGCCAATTAGCGGGGGGGTACGAG.

This clone turned up a few times. The CDR3 is cut off 3 residues early in the read; its end comes from the germline J gene. V gene TRBV30 combines with J gene TRBJ2-2; 7 bases are shared with TRBD1. This CDR3 has 16 residues. The V and J ends lost 2 bases and 3 bases, in that order; junction bases with no gene match: 9. Germline values: CDR1 GTSNPN, CDR2 SVGIG (reference sequence). CDR3 protein: CAWSHSRDSYTGELFF. The sequenced part of the CDR3 DNA is TGTGCCTGGAGTCATTCCCGGGACAGTTACACCGGGGAG.

The part of the CDR3 DNA that was read is TGTGCCAGCTCAGAGGACAGGTGGGGCAATCAGCCC. It is translated as CASSEDRWGNQP. The whole CDR3 region reads CASSEDRWGNQPQHF. The genes are TRBV18 and TRBJ1-5; 7 nucleotides line up with TRBD1. With the read ending 3 residues before the CDR3 end, the germline J gene is used to fill in that end. There are 15 residues in the CDR3. CDR1 is KGHSH and CDR2 is LQKENI in the germline V gene. V dropped 5 bases and J dropped 2; count of bases not matched to a gene: 6. Based on the CDR3 plus reference TRBV18 and TRBJ1-5, the full variable domain is NAGVMQNPRHLVRRRGQEARLRCSPMKGHSHVYWYRQLPEEGLKFMVYLQKENIIDESGMPKERFSAEFPKEGPSILRIQQVVRGDSAAYFCASSEDRWGNQPQHFGDGTRLSIL.

This clone was detected ten times or more. The CDR3 end is not reached by the read, which stops 3 residues before it; the germline J gene fills it in. The rearrangement joins TRBV20-1 to TRBJ2-6; tentative D call: TRBD1 (5 bases). The germline V gene encodes CDR1 DFQATT and CDR2 SNEGSKA (reference sequence). The CDR3 sequence is 16 residues long. Trimming shortened V by 7 bases and J by 2 bases, and 18 bases separated the two germline ends. CDR3 DNA, as far as it was read: TGCAGTGGTAATGCAGGGCCGTCAGCTGGGGCCAACGTC. The encoded protein is CSGNAGPSAGANV. The CDR3 in its entirety is CSGNAGPSAGANVLTF.

Comments on this clone: The read comes to an end 3 residues before the CDR3 does, leaving the germline J gene to fill in the end. The V gene is TRBV7-6, the J gene TRBJ2-5; TRBD2 agrees at 9 bases. The CDR3 totals 14 residues. CDR1 and CDR2 (germline): SGHVS, FNYEAQ. The junction had 2 bases not matched to a gene; V was cut back by 3 bases and J by 3 bases. CDR3 bases read: TGTGCCAGCAGCTTTCTAGCGGGGAAAGAGACC. This codes for CASSFLAGKET. The complete CDR3 reads CASSFLAGKETQYF.

With regard to this clone: The CDR3 goes on 3 residues after the read ends, and that part is filled in from the germline J gene. This sequence joins TRBV6-1 and TRBJ1-3; perhaps TRBD1 as D (5 bases). Trimming removed 1 base from V and 4 bases from J, with 8 bases in between. CDR1 is MNHNS and CDR2 is SASEGT in the germline V gene. This CDR3 comprises 14 residues. The DNA read from the CDR3 is TGTGCCAGCAGTGAAGGGGGACTCGGAAACACC. Protein product: CASSEGGLGNT. The full CDR3 reads CASSEGGLGNTIYF.

For this clone: The CDR3 end is not reached by the read, which stops 3 residues before it; the germline J gene fills it in. V gene TRBV6-2 or TRBV6-3 combines with J gene TRBJ2-3; D might be TRBD2 (5 bases). The CDR3 length is 13 residues. V shed 7 bases and J shed 6 bases, with 14 bases lying between them. The V gene's germline CDR1 is MNHEY and CDR2 SVGEGT. The covered CDR3 bases are TGTGCCAGCACCCACCTAGCCCCGGATACG. It specifies CASTHLAPDT. The entire CDR3 is CASTHLAPDTQYF.

This clone is termed medium-sized (0.01 to 0.1%). The missing CDR3 end, 3 residues past where the read stops, is filled in from the germline J gene. This sequence joins TRBV29-1 and TRBJ1-2, with a possible D match to TRBD1 (5 bases). Germline V CDR1 and CDR2: SQVTM, ANQGSEA. Trimming shortened V by 5 bases and J by 3 bases, and 13 bases separated the two germline ends. The CDR3 extends over 13 amino acids. CDR3 DNA, as far as it was read: TGCAGCGTTAGGGAGGAGGGGTACTATGGC. This encodes CSVREEGYYG. In full, the CDR3 is CSVREEGYYGYTF. The complete variable domain, with remaining parts taken from reference TRBV29-1 and TRBJ1-2, reads SAVISQKPSRDICQRGTSLTIQCQVDSQVTMMFWYRQQPGQSLTLIATANQGSEATYESGFVIDKFPISRPNLTFSTLTVSNMSPEDSSIYLCSVREEGYYGYTFGSGTRLTVV.

This clone came up a few times. The missing CDR3 end, 3 residues past where the read stops, is filled in from the germline J gene. The chain links TRBV19 to TRBJ1-5; 9 bases are a match to TRBD1. This CDR3 contains 18 residues. Germline V gene sequence: CDR1 LNHDA, CDR2 SQIVND (reference sequence). Germline trimming cut 0 bases from V and 1 base from J; bases unmatched to any gene: 7. The CDR3 here is CASSIDWTGAISNQPQHF. The DNA read from the CDR3 is TGTGCCAGTAGTATAGATTGGACAGGGGCGATAAGCAATCAGCCC.

This clone was detected many times. Partial CDR3 DNA: TGTGCCAGCAGCCCGGGGACATCGAACACCGGGGAG. It translates to CASSPGTSNTGE. The complete CDR3 protein is CASSPGTSNTGELFF. The genes are TRBV5-8 and TRBJ2-2; D possibly corresponds to TRBD1 (6 bases). The missing CDR3 end, 3 residues past where the read stops, is filled in from the germline J gene. CDR3 length: 15 residues. Trimming stripped 4 bases from V and 0 bases from J, with 10 bases between. Per germline, CDR1 SGHTS and CDR2 YDEGEE. The full variable domain, rest sourced from reference TRBV5-8 and TRBJ2-2, is EAGVTQSPTHLIKTRGQQATLRCSPISGHTSVYWYQQALGLGLQFLLWYDEGEERNRGNFPPRFSGRQFPNYSSELNVNALELEDSALYLCASSPGTSNTGELFFGEGSRLTVL.

With regard to this clone: The missing CDR3 end, 3 residues past where the read stops, is filled in from the germline J gene. This sequence joins TRBV20-1 and TRBJ2-5; 9 bases are a match to TRBD2. CDR1 is DFQATT, CDR2 SNEGSKA, per germline (reference sequence). The CDR3 is 15 residues long. V trimming: 1 base; J trimming: 0 bases; junction bases outside the gene matches: 3. Partial CDR3 DNA: TGCAGTGCTAGAGGAGCGGGGGGCCACCAAGAGACC. Residues: CSARGAGGHQET. The whole CDR3 sequence is CSARGAGGHQETQYF.

As to this clone: The observed sequence ends 3 residues before the CDR3 terminus, with the missing tail filled in from the germline J gene. V usage is TRBV6-2 or TRBV6-3 and J usage is TRBJ2-3, with 11 bases fitting TRBD2. Germline V lookup: CDR1 MNHEY, CDR2 SVGEGT. The CDR3 consists of 17 residues. V trimming: 6 bases; J trimming: 1 base; junction bases outside the gene matches: 9. The CDR3 region is CASRLAGGFSRTDTQYF. The DNA read from the CDR3 is TGTGCCAGCAGGTTAGCGGGGGGGTTTTCCCGCACAGATACG.

To note about this clone: The read falls 3 residues short of the CDR3 end, and the missing part is taken from the germline J gene. The chain has TRBV19 and TRBJ2-7; possible D gene TRBD1, 6 bases. Germline loops: CDR1 LNHDA, CDR2 SQIVND (reference sequence). The CDR3 length is 13 residues. V was pared by 6 bases and J by 2 bases, with 11 bases between. The CDR3 loop reads CASSVNRAYEQYF. CDR3 DNA, as far as it was read: TGTGCCAGTAGCGTTAACAGGGCCTACGAG. The full variable domain, with the rest looked up from reference TRBV19 and TRBJ2-7, is DGGITQSPKYLFRKEGQNVTLSCEQNLNHDAMYWYRQDPGQGLRLIYYSQIVNDFQKGDIAEGYSVSREKKESFPLTVTSAQKNPTAFYLCASSVNRAYEQYFGPGTRLTVT.

In the case of this clone: The read finishes 3 residues shy of the CDR3 end, and the germline J gene is used to complete it. The rearrangement joins TRBV7-8 to TRBJ1-5; TRBD1 aligns across 7 bases. The CDR3 sequence is 15 residues long. Germline values: CDR1 SGHVS, CDR2 FQNEAQ. V lost 0 bases to trimming and J lost 7 bases; unmatched junction nucleotides: 6. The covered CDR3 bases are TGTGCCAGCAGCTTAGCAGGGGGCGCCCGGCAGCCC. This sequence encodes CASSLAGGARQP. The CDR3 in full is CASSLAGGARQPQHF.

Comments on this clone: The DNA ends 3 residues before the CDR3 does, and the rest of the CDR3 is filled in from the germline J gene. The chain recombines TRBV7-9 with TRBJ1-1; D possibly corresponds to TRBD1 (5 bases). Germline V CDR1 and CDR2: SEHNR, FQNEAQ (reference sequence). The CDR3 has 12 amino acids. CDR3 sequence reads: CASSLAEGEAFF. The DNA read from the CDR3 is TGTGCCAGCAGCTTAGCGGAGGGGGAA.

There are many counts of this clone. The observed sequence ends 3 residues before the CDR3 terminus, with the missing tail filled in from the germline J gene. This sample also contains other DNA sequences that code for the same CDR3. The chain is built from TRBV7-8 and TRBJ2-1; D may be TRBD2 (6 bases). Trimming shortened V by 6 bases and J by 3 bases, and 18 bases separated the two germline ends. The CDR3 loop spans 16 amino acids. Germline V lookup: CDR1 SGHVS, CDR2 FQNEAQ. CDR3 protein: CASRPGLRVDYNEQFF. Incomplete CDR3 DNA: TGTGCCAGCAGACCTGGACTAAGGGTTGACTACAATGAG.

This clone showed up many times. The read comes to an end 3 residues before the CDR3 does, leaving the germline J gene to fill in the end. The V gene is TRBV5-1, the J gene TRBJ2-7, with 11 bases fitting TRBD1. V was pared by 4 bases and J by 4 bases, with 10 bases of the junction left unmatched. This CDR3 is built from 16 residues. The V gene's germline CDR1 is SGHRS and CDR2 YFSETQ. The CDR3: CASSVGTGGPQYEQYF. Incomplete CDR3 DNA: TGCGCCAGCAGCGTTGGGACAGGGGGGCCCCAGTACGAG.

The CDR3 is CASSAQAGGRTDTQYF. CDR3 DNA, as far as it was read: TGTGCCAGCAGTGCTCAAGCGGGGGGGCGGACAGATACG. The chain recombines TRBV6-1 with TRBJ2-3; 10 bases are shared with TRBD2. The read comes to an end 3 residues before the CDR3 does, leaving the germline J gene to fill in the end. The germline V gene encodes CDR1 MNHNS and CDR2 SASEGT. The CDR3 is made up of 16 amino acids. V lost 4 bases, J lost 3 bases, and 7 bases stayed unmatched.

As to this clone: The read falls 3 residues short of the CDR3 end, and the missing part is taken from the germline J gene. V gene TRBV20-1 combines with J gene TRBJ1-1; TRBD1 matches at 9 bases. The ends lost 0 bases at V and 4 bases at J; junction bases unmatched: 3. CDR3 length equals 14 residues. CDR1 and CDR2 from the germline V gene are DFQATT and SNEGSKA (reference sequence). Partial CDR3 DNA: TGCAGTGCTAGAGATCCGGGACAGGGCACTGAA. Protein sequence: CSARDPGQGTE. The full CDR3 protein is CSARDPGQGTEAFF.

This clone was recorded a few times. One end of the junction fails to match germline, which may point to a read error. The read terminates 3 residues ahead of where the CDR3 ends, so the germline J gene completes it. The rearrangement links TRBV6-1 to TRBJ2-1; 8 nucleotides line up with TRBD2. The CDR3 contains 16 residues. The germline gives CDR1 MNHNS, CDR2 SASEGT. The DNA read from the CDR3 is TGTGCCAGCAGGGAAGTGGCGGGGGCGGGGGGCAATGAG. Protein sequence: CASREVAGAGGNE. The whole CDR3 protein reads CASREVAGAGGNEQFF.